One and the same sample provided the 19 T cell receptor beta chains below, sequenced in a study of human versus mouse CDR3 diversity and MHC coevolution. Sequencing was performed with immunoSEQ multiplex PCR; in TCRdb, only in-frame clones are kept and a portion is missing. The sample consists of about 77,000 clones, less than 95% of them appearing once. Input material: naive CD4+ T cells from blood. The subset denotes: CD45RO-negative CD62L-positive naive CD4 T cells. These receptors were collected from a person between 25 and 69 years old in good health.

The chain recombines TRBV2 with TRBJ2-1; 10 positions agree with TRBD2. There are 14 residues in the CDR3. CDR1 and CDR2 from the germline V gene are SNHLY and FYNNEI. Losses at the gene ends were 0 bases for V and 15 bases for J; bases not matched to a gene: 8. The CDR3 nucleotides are TGTGCCAGCAGTGAAGCGATAGCGGGGGGTAGACGGTTCTTC. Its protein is CASSEAIAGGRRFF.

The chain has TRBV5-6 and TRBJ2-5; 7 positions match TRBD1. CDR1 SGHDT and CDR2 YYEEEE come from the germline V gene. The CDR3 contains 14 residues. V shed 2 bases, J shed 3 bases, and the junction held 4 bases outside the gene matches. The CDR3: CASSLSGTEETQYF. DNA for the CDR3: TGTGCCAGCAGCTTATCCGGGACAGAAGAGACCCAGTACTTC.

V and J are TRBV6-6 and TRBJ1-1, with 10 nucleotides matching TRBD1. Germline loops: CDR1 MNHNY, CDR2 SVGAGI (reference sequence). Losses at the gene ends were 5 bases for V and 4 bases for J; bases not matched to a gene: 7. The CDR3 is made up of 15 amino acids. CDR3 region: CASSATGGDGTEAFF. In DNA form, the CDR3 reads TGTGCCAGCAGTGCGACAGGGGGCGACGGCACTGAAGCTTTCTTT.

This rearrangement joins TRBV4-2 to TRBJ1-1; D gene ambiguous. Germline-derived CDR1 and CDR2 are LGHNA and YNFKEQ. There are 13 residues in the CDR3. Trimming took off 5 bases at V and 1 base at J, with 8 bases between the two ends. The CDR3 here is CASSDMKNTEAFF. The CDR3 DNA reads TGTGCCAGCAGCGACATGAAGAACACTGAAGCTTTCTTT.

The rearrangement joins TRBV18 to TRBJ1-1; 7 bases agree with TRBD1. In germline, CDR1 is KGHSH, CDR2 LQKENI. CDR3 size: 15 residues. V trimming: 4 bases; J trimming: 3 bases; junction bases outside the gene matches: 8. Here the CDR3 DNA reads TGTGCCAGCTCACGCACCAGCACAGGGGACACTGAAGCTTTCTTT. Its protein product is CASSRTSTGDTEAFF.

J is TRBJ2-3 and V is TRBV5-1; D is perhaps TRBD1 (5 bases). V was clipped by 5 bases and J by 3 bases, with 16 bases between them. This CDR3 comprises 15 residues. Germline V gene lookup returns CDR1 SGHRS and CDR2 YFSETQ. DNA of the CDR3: TGCGCCAGCAGATTAGGGGTTGTGGGTACAGATACGCAGTATTTT. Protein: CASRLGVVGTDTQYF.

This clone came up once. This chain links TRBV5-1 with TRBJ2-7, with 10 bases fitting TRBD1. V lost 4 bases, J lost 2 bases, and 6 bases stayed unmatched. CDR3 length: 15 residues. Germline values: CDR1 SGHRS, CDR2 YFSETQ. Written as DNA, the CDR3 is TGCGCCAGCAGCACCGGGACAGGGGTTCCCTACGAGCAGTACTTC. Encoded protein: CASSTGTGVPYEQYF.

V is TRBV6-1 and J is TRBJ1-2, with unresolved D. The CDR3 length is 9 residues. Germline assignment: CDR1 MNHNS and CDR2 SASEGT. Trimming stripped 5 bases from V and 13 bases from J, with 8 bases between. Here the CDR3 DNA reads TGTGCCAGCAGTCTCCCCCCCACCTTC. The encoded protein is CASSLPPTF.

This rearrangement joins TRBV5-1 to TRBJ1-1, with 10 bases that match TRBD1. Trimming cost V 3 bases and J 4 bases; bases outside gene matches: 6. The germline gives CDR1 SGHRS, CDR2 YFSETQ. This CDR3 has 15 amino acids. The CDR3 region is CASSSPGTGVTEAFF. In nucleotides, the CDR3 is TGCGCCAGCAGCTCCCCCGGGACAGGGGTCACTGAAGCTTTCTTT.

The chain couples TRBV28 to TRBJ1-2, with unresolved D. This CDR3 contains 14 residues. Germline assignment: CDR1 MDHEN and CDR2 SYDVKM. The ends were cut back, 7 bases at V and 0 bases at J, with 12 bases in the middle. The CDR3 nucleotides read TGTGCCAGCAATGAACCGGGGACTAACTATGGCTACACCTTC. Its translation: CASNEPGTNYGYTF.

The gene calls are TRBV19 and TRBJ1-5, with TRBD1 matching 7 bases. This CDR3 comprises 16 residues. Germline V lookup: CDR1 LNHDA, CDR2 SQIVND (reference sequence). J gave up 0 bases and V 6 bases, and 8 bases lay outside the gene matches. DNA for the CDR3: TGTGCCAGTAGGGGACAGTATACCGTTAGCAATCAGCCCCAGCATTTT. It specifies CASRGQYTVSNQPQHF.

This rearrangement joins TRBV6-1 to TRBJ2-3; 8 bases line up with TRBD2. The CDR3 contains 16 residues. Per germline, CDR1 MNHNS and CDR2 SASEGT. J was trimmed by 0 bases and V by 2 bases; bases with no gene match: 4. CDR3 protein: CASSEILAGSTDTQYF. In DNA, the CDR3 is TGTGCCAGCAGTGAAATTCTAGCGGGCAGCACAGATACGCAGTATTTT.

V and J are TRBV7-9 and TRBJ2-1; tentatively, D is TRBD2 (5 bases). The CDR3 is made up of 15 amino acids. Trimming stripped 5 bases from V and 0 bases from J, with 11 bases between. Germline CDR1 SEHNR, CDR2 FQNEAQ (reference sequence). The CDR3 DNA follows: TGTGCCAGCAGCGCTCGAGGGAGCTCCTACAATGAGCAGTTCTTC. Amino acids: CASSARGSSYNEQFF.

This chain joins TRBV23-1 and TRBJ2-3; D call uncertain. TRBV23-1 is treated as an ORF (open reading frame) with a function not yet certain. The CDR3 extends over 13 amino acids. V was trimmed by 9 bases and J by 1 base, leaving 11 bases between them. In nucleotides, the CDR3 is TGCGCCAGAGTCCCCAGCGGCACAGATACGCAGTATTTT. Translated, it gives CARVPSGTDTQYF.

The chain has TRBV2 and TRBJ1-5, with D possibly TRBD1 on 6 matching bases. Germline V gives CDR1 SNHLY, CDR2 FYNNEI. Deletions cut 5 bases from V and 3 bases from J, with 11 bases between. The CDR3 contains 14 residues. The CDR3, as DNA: TGTGCCAGCAGTTTGGACAGCCTCAATCAGCCCCAGCATTTT. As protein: CASSLDSLNQPQHF.

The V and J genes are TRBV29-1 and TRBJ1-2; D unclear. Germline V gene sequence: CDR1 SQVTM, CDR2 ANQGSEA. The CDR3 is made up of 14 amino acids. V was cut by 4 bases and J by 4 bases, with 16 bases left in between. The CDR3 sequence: CSVAGGGDTYGYTF. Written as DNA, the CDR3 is TGCAGCGTTGCGGGTGGAGGTGACACCTATGGCTACACCTTC.

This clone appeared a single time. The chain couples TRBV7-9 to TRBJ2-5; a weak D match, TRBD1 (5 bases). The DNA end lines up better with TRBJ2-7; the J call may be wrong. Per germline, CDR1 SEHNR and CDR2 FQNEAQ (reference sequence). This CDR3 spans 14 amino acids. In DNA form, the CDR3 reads TGTGCCAGCAGCTTAGAGGTCAGGGTCTACGAGCAGTACTTC. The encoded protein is CASSLEVRVYEQYF.

The CDR3 nucleotides are TGTGCCAGCAGCTTGCTCGGCAATGAGCAGTTCTTC. Its translation is CASSLLGNEQFF. The chain couples TRBV5-4 to TRBJ2-1; D gene unclear. The V end was cut by 1 base, the J end by 6 bases, with 5 bases between. The CDR3 is 12 residues long. Germline loops: CDR1 SGHNT, CDR2 YYREEE (reference sequence).

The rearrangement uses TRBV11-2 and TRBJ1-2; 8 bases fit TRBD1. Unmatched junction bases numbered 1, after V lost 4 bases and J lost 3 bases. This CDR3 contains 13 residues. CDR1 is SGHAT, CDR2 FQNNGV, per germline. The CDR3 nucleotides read TGTGCCAGCAGCTCGGGACAGGACTATGGCTACACCTTC. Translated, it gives CASSSGQDYGYTF.